These 28 T cell receptor beta chains share one sample of origin, sequenced in a study of patients and donors after allogeneic stem cell transplantation (dated by TCRdb to 2020 to 2022). The library was prepared using RT-PCR. Reads for this sample came from a NextSeq 550. TCRdb reworked the public reads: Q25 trimming with fastp, MiXCR clone assembly, productive beta chains retained. A single entry per CDR3 protein holds the most common genes and DNA from its merged rows. The sample table shows 90,000 to 130,000 distinct CDR3 sequences, and less than 45% are seen once. 27% of the sample comes from the top ten. Material for sequencing was blood, either unsorted or a sorted T cell fraction (not recorded which). The receptor source for this set is a human donor who was either an allogeneic HSCT recipient or a stem cell or donor lymphocyte infusion donor (not recorded which). It is not recorded whose cells these are; they may come from a transplant donor.

This clonotype showed up just once. The chain employs TRBV20-1 and TRBJ2-1; perhaps TRBD2 as D (6 bases). Germline V lookup: CDR1 DFQATT, CDR2 SNEGSKA (reference sequence). The germline V and J ends were trimmed by 3 bases and 0 bases, with 12 bases remaining between them. There are 15 residues in the CDR3. In nucleotides, the CDR3 is TGCAGTGCTAGCGTCCTAGCGTTCTCCTACAATGAGCAGTTCTTC. Amino acid sequence: CSASVLAFSYNEQFF.

This chain uses TRBV20-1 with TRBJ2-3, with TRBD2 identical over 10 bases. Germline CDR1 is DFQATT and CDR2 is SNEGSKA (reference sequence). The J segment lost 4 bases and the V segment lost 2 bases, leaving 6 bases of the junction unmatched. This CDR3 has 15 residues. In DNA, the CDR3 is TGCAGTGCTAGATTTAGCGGGAGGAGACCAGATACGCAGTATTTT. It encodes CSARFSGRRPDTQYF.

V and J are TRBV4-3 and TRBJ2-4; 9 bases are shared with TRBD1. This CDR3 has 15 amino acids. The trim removed 2 bases at V and 8 bases at J, leaving 7 bases unmatched. Germline V CDR1 and CDR2: LGHNA, YSLEER. DNA of the CDR3: TGCGCCAGCAGCCAAACCGGGACAGGGATGGACATTCAGTACTTC. It is translated as CASSQTGTGMDIQYF.

The V and J genes are TRBV24-1 and TRBJ2-5; 10 positions agree with TRBD2. The CDR3 consists of 20 residues. Germline V gene data show CDR1 as KGHDR and CDR2 as SFDVKD. After removal of 6 bases from V and 0 bases from J, the junction contained 18 bases not matched to a gene. CDR3 sequence: CATSSPRAVAGGQYQETQYF. DNA of the CDR3: TGTGCCACCAGTTCCCCTCGGGCAGTAGCGGGAGGACAGTACCAAGAGACCCAGTACTTC.

This clonotype occurred a few times. A junction end diverges from the germline sequence, so it may reflect a read error. This chain connects TRBV4-3 to TRBJ1-1; D is uncertain. The CDR3 length is 16 residues. Per the germline V gene, CDR1 is LGHNA and CDR2 is YSLEER. CDR3 loop: CASSQDPVLGYTEAFF. DNA of the CDR3: TGCGCTAGCAGCCAAGATCCAGTATTGGGCTACACTGAAGCTTTCTTT.

The table lists this clonotype with a count of one. The chain has TRBV3-1 and TRBJ2-7; 7 nucleotides agree with TRBD2. The junction had 16 bases not matched to a gene; V was cut back by 0 bases and J by 5 bases. The CDR3 totals 18 residues. Per germline, CDR1 LGHDT and CDR2 YNNKEL (reference sequence). The CDR3 reads CASSQDMASGRALHEQYF. The CDR3 bases are TGTGCCAGCAGCCAAGATATGGCTAGCGGCCGCGCTCTCCACGAGCAGTACTTC.

In this sample, this clonotype turned up a few times. The genes are TRBV28 and TRBJ2-7, with D tentatively TRBD2 (6 bases). Looked up from germline, CDR1 is MDHEN and CDR2 is SYDVKM. V was clipped by 4 bases and J by 7 bases, with 17 bases between them. The CDR3 contains 14 residues. The CDR3 spells CASSSGSGSREQYF. The CDR3 region has the DNA TGTGCCAGCAGTTCCGGTAGCGGTTCTAGGGAGCAGTACTTC. Full variable domain (remainder filled in from reference TRBV28 and TRBJ2-7): DVKVTQSSRYLVKRTGEKVFLECVQDMDHENMFWYRQDPGLGLRLIYFSYDVKMKEKGDIPEGYSVSREKKERFSLILESASTNQTSMYLCASSSGSGSREQYFGPGTRLTVT.

J is TRBJ1-3 and V is TRBV4-2, with D unresolved. This CDR3 has 16 amino acids. The V and J ends lost 4 bases and 3 bases respectively, with 16 bases between them. Germline assignment: CDR1 LGHNA and CDR2 YNFKEQ. CDR3 sequence (DNA): TGTGCCAGCAGCCCGGGCCCCCAAACGGGTGGAAACACCATATATTTT. Its protein product is CASSPGPQTGGNTIYF.

This clonotype was observed a few times. This rearrangement joins TRBV7-9 to TRBJ1-1, with D uncertain. Trimming cost V 1 base and J 4 bases, with 7 bases left between them. This CDR3 spans 13 amino acids. Germline lookup yields CDR1 SEHNR and CDR2 FQNEAQ (reference sequence). The CDR3 region has the DNA TGTGCCAGCAGCTTAGTGGGGATCACTGAAGCTTTCTTT. It encodes CASSLVGITEAFF.

This clonotype turned up a few times. This chain links TRBV10-3 with TRBJ2-3, with 9 positions matching TRBD2. The junction had 11 bases not matched to a gene; V was cut back by 8 bases and J by 2 bases. The CDR3 contains 16 residues. The germline V gene has CDR1 ENHRY and CDR2 SYGVKD. This CDR3 is CAISPWLAGNTDTQYF. The CDR3 bases are TGTGCCATCTCCCCCTGGCTAGCGGGAAACACAGATACGCAGTATTTT.

The genes are TRBV7-2 and TRBJ1-6; no firm D call. Germline CDR1 and CDR2: SGHTA and FQGNSA. V dropped 3 bases and J dropped 9 bases, with 6 bases sitting between them. CDR3 length: 12 residues. This CDR3 reads CASSFAGSPLHF. CDR3 bases: TGTGCCAGCAGCTTCGCGGGTTCACCCCTCCACTTT.

This clonotype came up a few times. The rearrangement joins TRBV7-9 to TRBJ1-6; TRBD1 is a possible D gene (5 bases). The V end lost 8 bases, the J end lost 6 bases, and 17 bases lay between the germline ends. CDR1 is SEHNR, CDR2 FQNEAQ, per germline (reference sequence). CDR3 length: 15 amino acids. The CDR3 coding sequence is TGTGCCAGCTCACCCCGGGGGATACGTAATTCACCCCTCCACTTT. The encoded protein is CASSPRGIRNSPLHF.

This clonotype appeared a few times. The rearrangement links TRBV7-7 to TRBJ2-3; TRBD2 agrees at 11 bases. The CDR3 consists of 18 residues. Germline loops: CDR1 SSHAT, CDR2 FNYEAQ (reference sequence). Losses at the gene ends were 1 base for V and 2 bases for J; bases not matched to a gene: 8. CDR3 amino acids: CASSLGTSGRGVTDTQYF. CDR3 coding DNA: TGTGCCAGCAGCTTAGGAACTAGCGGGAGAGGTGTCACAGATACGCAGTATTTT. Variable domain in full (rest from reference TRBV7-7 and TRBJ2-3): GAGVSQSPRYKVTKRGQDVTLRCDPISSHATLYWYQQALGQGPEFLTYFNYEAQPDKSGLPSDRFSAERPEGSISTLTIQRTEQRDSAMYRCASSLGTSGRGVTDTQYFGPGTRLTVL.

This clonotype was seen only a few times. The CDR3 bases are TGCGCCAGCAGCTTGGGACTAGAGGGCGAGCAGTACTTC. Protein sequence: CASSLGLEGEQYF. V and J are TRBV5-1 and TRBJ2-7; weak D call: TRBD2 (6 bases). The V and J ends lost 0 bases and 6 bases respectively, with 10 bases between them. There are 13 residues in the CDR3. CDR1 is SGHRS and CDR2 is YFSETQ in the germline V gene. Full variable domain (outside the CDR3, taken from reference TRBV5-1 and TRBJ2-7): KAGVTQTPRYLIKTRGQQVTLSCSPISGHRSVSWYQQTPGQGLQFLFEYFSETQRNKGNFPGRFSGRQFSNSRSEMNVSTLELGDSALYLCASSLGLEGEQYFGPGTRLTVT.

This clonotype was seen more than once but under ten times. This chain joins TRBV20-1 and TRBJ2-7; D remains unclear. Germline V gives CDR1 DFQATT, CDR2 SNEGSKA (reference sequence). The V end was cut by 1 base, the J end by 2 bases, with 6 bases between. CDR3 length equals 12 residues. The CDR3 loop is CSARGRPYEQYF. For the CDR3, the DNA is TGCAGTGCTAGAGGACGCCCCTACGAGCAGTACTTC.

The chain links TRBV20-1 to TRBJ2-4; possibly TRBD1 or TRBD2 for D (5 bases each). Trimming shortened V by 1 base and J by 1 base, and 5 bases separated the two germline ends. The germline CDR1 and CDR2 sequences are DFQATT and SNEGSKA (reference sequence). This CDR3 is 13 amino acids long. The CDR3 sequence is CSARGGAKNIQYF. The DNA for the CDR3 is TGCAGTGCTAGAGGGGGGGCCAAAAACATTCAGTACTTC.

The chain is built from TRBV20-1 and TRBJ2-1; 12 bases map to TRBD2. Germline assignment: CDR1 DFQATT and CDR2 SNEGSKA (reference sequence). The V gene end was trimmed by 0 bases and the J gene end by 6 bases; junction bases not matched to a gene: 9. CDR3 length equals 17 residues. The CDR3 DNA reads as TGCAGTGCTAGAGATGGACTAGCGGGACTACGCGGCAATGAGCAGTTCTTC. Its protein product is CSARDGLAGLRGNEQFF.

This rearrangement joins TRBV9 to TRBJ1-2; no clear D. The CDR3 spans 15 residues. Trimming removed 0 bases at V and 1 base at J, with 10 bases between. CDR1 and CDR2 from the germline V gene are SGDLS and YYNGEE. The CDR3 sequence is CASSVDGRLNYGYTF. The DNA for the CDR3 is TGTGCCAGCAGCGTAGACGGGCGGCTTAACTATGGCTACACCTTC.

This clonotype was counted a few times. The chain combines TRBV3-1 with TRBJ1-4; D is possibly TRBD1 (5 bases). Germline loops: CDR1 LGHDT, CDR2 YNNKEL (reference sequence). The CDR3 sequence is 14 residues long. The V end lost 4 bases, the J end lost 8 bases, and 14 bases lay between the germline ends. In nucleotides, the CDR3 is TGTGCCAGCAGCCCCCTTGGGGGGGAGGAAAAACTGTTTTTT. Amino acids: CASSPLGGEEKLFF.

The chain carries TRBV11-2 and TRBJ1-4; D unclear. The CDR3 runs to 14 residues. The germline CDR1 and CDR2 sequences are SGHAT and FQNNGV. The V end lost 2 bases, the J end lost 2 bases, and 6 bases lay between the germline ends. CDR3 nucleotides: TGTGCCAGCAGCTTATCGGGTACTAATGAAAAACTGTTTTTT. Its translation: CASSLSGTNEKLFF.

This sequence joins TRBV7-2 and TRBJ2-3, with 9 bases identical to TRBD2. Germline loops: CDR1 SGHTA, CDR2 FQGNSA. The CDR3 length is 15 residues. V shed 6 bases and J 2 bases; nucleotides not matched to a gene: 6. DNA of the CDR3: TGTGCCAGCAGTCTCAAGCGGGGGGTCACAGATACGCAGTATTTT. Its translation: CASSLKRGVTDTQYF.

This clonotype was seen only a few times. The chain joins TRBV11-2 to TRBJ1-5; D remains ambiguous. V dropped 5 bases and J dropped 7 bases, with 12 bases sitting between them. This CDR3 has 13 amino acids. CDR1 SGHAT and CDR2 FQNNGV come from the germline V gene. The CDR3 region is CASSLGREQPQHF. The CDR3 nucleotides are TGTGCCAGCAGCCTCGGACGGGAACAGCCCCAGCATTTT.

The sample holds a few counts of this clonotype. The chain joins TRBV12-3 or TRBV12-4 to TRBJ2-5; D ambiguous. The CDR3 spans 13 residues. V was shortened by 7 bases and J by 2 bases, with 11 bases between the two germline ends. The CDR3 reads CASTRTLQETQYF. The CDR3 nucleotides read TGTGCCAGCACCCGGACCCTGCAAGAGACCCAGTACTTC.

This clonotype showed up just a few times. This sequence joins TRBV29-1 and TRBJ2-7; D is perhaps TRBD1 (6 bases). This CDR3 comprises 11 residues. V was shortened by 4 bases and J by 2 bases, with 6 bases between the two germline ends. Germline CDR1 and CDR2: SQVTM and ANQGSEA. The CDR3 sequence is CSVGTAYEQYF. The CDR3, as DNA: TGCAGCGTTGGGACAGCCTACGAGCAGTACTTC.

This chain connects TRBV2 to TRBJ1-2; D possibly corresponds to TRBD1 (6 bases). V gave up 6 bases and J gave up 5 bases, with 7 bases separating them. The CDR3 covers 11 residues. Germline V gene data show CDR1 as SNHLY and CDR2 as FYNNEI. CDR3 protein: CASSGTYGYTF. CDR3 DNA sequence: TGTGCCAGCAGCGGGACATATGGCTACACCTTC. The whole variable domain, filled in from reference TRBV2 and TRBJ1-2, reads EPEVTQTPSHQVTQMGQEVILRCVPISNHLYFYWYRQILGQKVEFLVSFYNNEISEKSEIFDDQFSVERPDGSNFTLKIRSTKLEDSAMYFCASSGTYGYTFGSGTRLTVV.

This clonotype has a count of ten or more. The chain employs TRBV10-3 and TRBJ1-4, with a possible D match to TRBD1 (5 bases). Trimming pared 4 bases from V and 8 bases from J, leaving 8 bases between. Germline-derived CDR1 and CDR2 are ENHRY and SYGVKD. The CDR3 is 12 residues long. CDR3 protein: CAISAGTEKLFF. CDR3 in DNA: TGTGCCATCAGTGCCGGGACCGAAAAACTGTTTTTT.

This clonotype showed up just a few times. DNA for the CDR3: TGTGCCAGCAGTCCACTGACAGGGGGCGCTTACGAGCAGTACTTC. This translates into CASSPLTGGAYEQYF. The rearrangement links TRBV27 to TRBJ2-7; the match to TRBD1 covers 10 bases. With 5 bases clipped from V and 4 bases from J, the junction kept 8 bases outside the gene matches. CDR1 MNHEY and CDR2 SMNVEV come from the germline V gene (reference sequence). This CDR3 has 15 amino acids.

The chain has TRBV7-2 and TRBJ1-3, with a weak D call TRBD1 (6 bases). V was clipped by 5 bases and J by 0 bases, with 11 bases between them. The CDR3 has 15 amino acids. Germline values: CDR1 SGHTA, CDR2 FQGNSA. The DNA for the CDR3 is TGTGCCAGCAGCGTACAGGGCCTCTCTGGAAACACCATATATTTT. Encoded protein: CASSVQGLSGNTIYF.